Each of the 25 T cell receptor beta chains below was sequenced from the same sample in a study of shared clonotypes between healthy human individuals. Only in-frame clones appear in the TCRdb table, and some are missing; sequencing was by immunoSEQ multiplex PCR. This table has roughly 500,000 clones, 60% to 85% appearing once. Material for sequencing was PBMCs. The origin of the receptors is a woman aged 40 to 50 in good health. Some clones in this sample may be carry-over from other donors' samples.

This rearrangement joins TRBV19 to TRBJ2-7; no reliable D call. The V gene's germline CDR1 is LNHDA and CDR2 SQIVND (reference sequence). V was pared by 6 bases and J by 2 bases, with 11 bases between. This CDR3 is 13 amino acids long. The CDR3 nucleotides read TGTGCCAGTAGGCGATCTGGGCCCTACGAGCAGTACTTC. Translated: CASRRSGPYEQYF.

This clone has just a few counts. The rearrangement links TRBV5-1 to TRBJ2-1, with D unclear. This CDR3 spans 16 amino acids. The V gene's germline CDR1 is SGHRS and CDR2 YFSETQ. V lost 6 bases, J lost 4 bases, and 20 bases lay in between. In DNA, the CDR3 is TGCGCCAGCAAAATTGAACCCGGAGTAGGGTACAATGAGCAGTTCTTC. Its translation is CASKIEPGVGYNEQFF.

The genes are TRBV9 and TRBJ2-7; D tentatively reads TRBD1 or TRBD2 (5 bases each). The CDR3 loop spans 15 amino acids. CDR1 is SGDLS and CDR2 is YYNGEE in the germline V gene. V lost 3 bases to trimming and J lost 4 bases, with 17 bases between them. DNA for the CDR3: TGTGCCAGCAGCGCCGAGGGAAGGGGCGGTTACGAGCAGTACTTC. Translation gives CASSAEGRGGYEQYF. The full variable domain, completed using reference TRBV9 and TRBJ2-7, is DSGVTQTPKHLITATGQRVTLRCSPRSGDLSVYWYQQSLDQGLQFLIQYYNGEERAKGNILERFSAQQFPDLHSELNLSSLELGDSALYFCASSAEGRGGYEQYFGPGTRLTVT.

This clone was counted many times. The J gene is TRBJ1-3, the V gene TRBV21-1; no check of the table's D call, TRBD1, against the DNA was made. TRBV21-1 is recorded as a pseudogene. The CDR3 is made up of 17 amino acids. CDR3 amino acids: CASSAGTGLSSGNTIYF. The DNA for the CDR3 is TGTGCCAGCAGCGCCGGGACAGGCCTTAGCTCTGGAAACACCATATATTTT.

The genes are TRBV5-1 and TRBJ2-7, with 7 bases fitting TRBD1. There are 16 residues in the CDR3. Germline-derived CDR1 and CDR2 are SGHRS and YFSETQ. The ends lost 4 bases at V and 2 bases at J; junction bases unmatched: 12. In DNA form, the CDR3 reads TGCGCCAGCAGCCTCCCCGGGACAGAGACTACCTACGAGCAGTACTTC. Encoded protein: CASSLPGTETTYEQYF.

The chain employs TRBV25-1 and TRBJ2-5; D ambiguous. The germline V and J ends were trimmed by 7 bases and 5 bases, with 11 bases remaining between them. Germline V gives CDR1 MGHDK, CDR2 SYGVNS. The length of the CDR3 is 12 residues. In nucleotides, the CDR3 is TGTGCCAGCACCAAGAATTGGGAGACCCAGTACTTC. Amino acid sequence: CASTKNWETQYF.

This rearrangement joins TRBV4-2 to TRBJ2-2, with 13 bases lining up with TRBD2. The ends lost 1 base at V and 8 bases at J; junction bases unmatched: 4. CDR3 length equals 16 residues. The germline gives CDR1 LGHNA, CDR2 YNFKEQ. The CDR3: CASSQGGLAGKGELFF. In nucleotides, the CDR3 is TGTGCCAGCAGCCAAGGGGGACTAGCGGGAAAAGGGGAGCTGTTTTTT.

V and J are TRBV6-6 and TRBJ1-5; unclear D gene. Germline lookup yields CDR1 MNHNY and CDR2 SVGAGI (reference sequence). The CDR3 runs to 14 residues. V shed 4 bases and J shed 0 bases, with 7 bases lying between them. In nucleotides, the CDR3 is TGTGCCAGCAGTTTGCGGCATAGCAATCAGCCCCAGCATTTT. Protein product: CASSLRHSNQPQHF.

V gene TRBV6-5 combines with J gene TRBJ1-2, with no clear D. Germline CDR1 and CDR2: MNHEY and SVGAGI. Trimming stripped 0 bases from V and 4 bases from J, with 9 bases between. CDR3 length: 14 residues. In DNA, the CDR3 is TGTGCCAGCAGTTACTCCCAAGGGCTCTATGGCTACACCTTC. It yields the protein CASSYSQGLYGYTF.

This clone was detected only once. This rearrangement joins TRBV9 to TRBJ2-2; 14 bases map to TRBD2. The ends lost 4 bases at V and 4 bases at J; junction bases unmatched: 9. Germline V gene sequence: CDR1 SGDLS, CDR2 YYNGEE. CDR3 length: 18 residues. CDR3 protein: CASSPPGLAGVGTGELFF. CDR3 nucleotides: TGTGCCAGCAGCCCTCCGGGACTAGCGGGAGTCGGCACCGGGGAGCTGTTTTTT.

Comments on this clone: Given a far larger clone just one base away, this is likely a sequencing read error. In the same sample, other DNA sequences code for this CDR3. The chain has TRBV7-9 and TRBJ2-7; D is uncertain. This CDR3 contains 11 residues. Trimming removed 9 bases from V and 2 bases from J, with 8 bases in between. Germline V gene lookup returns CDR1 SEHNR and CDR2 FQNEAQ (reference sequence). The CDR3 loop reads CASSRTYEQYF. Written as DNA, the CDR3 is TGTGCCAGTAGCAGGACCTACGAGCAGTACTTC.

Comment on this clone: It may be a read error: a sequence one base away is much more abundant. The chain links TRBV2 to TRBJ1-5; 12 nucleotides agree with TRBD1. CDR1 is SNHLY, CDR2 FYNNEI, per germline. The CDR3 runs to 15 residues. The trim removed 6 bases at V and 6 bases at J, leaving 6 bases unmatched. The CDR3 region has the DNA TGTGCCAGCAGAGGGACAGGGGGCATGAGTCAGCCCCAGCATTTT. It is translated as CASRGTGGMSQPQHF.

The V gene is TRBV9, the J gene TRBJ2-1; D may be TRBD2 (6 bases). Germline V gene data show CDR1 as SGDLS and CDR2 as YYNGEE. The CDR3 sequence is 17 residues long. The ends were cut back, 0 bases at V and 0 bases at J, with 13 bases in the middle. CDR3 amino acids: CASSVDRGGASYNEQFF. CDR3 sequence (DNA): TGTGCCAGCAGCGTAGACCGGGGCGGGGCCTCCTACAATGAGCAGTTCTTC.

This clone showed up just a few times. CDR3 sequence: CASRLDKYQETQYF. The CDR3 region has the DNA TGTGCCAGCAGACTCGATAAGTACCAAGAGACCCAGTACTTC. The chain employs TRBV2 and TRBJ2-5, with D unclear. CDR1 SNHLY and CDR2 FYNNEI come from the germline V gene. V dropped 6 bases and J dropped 0 bases, with 11 bases sitting between them. This CDR3 has 14 residues.

This sequence joins TRBV27 and TRBJ2-7; 7 nucleotides line up with TRBD1. The germline V gene has CDR1 MNHEY and CDR2 SMNVEV (reference sequence). The CDR3 is 16 amino acids. Germline trimming cut 1 base from V and 3 bases from J; bases unmatched to any gene: 9. CDR3 in amino acids: CASSLFGQEVYYEQYF. In nucleotides, the CDR3 is TGTGCCAGCAGTTTATTCGGACAGGAAGTATACTACGAGCAGTACTTC.

Comment on this clone: The sample contains more than one DNA sequence encoding this CDR3. This chain joins TRBV5-4 and TRBJ2-3; D not certain. V shed 1 base and J shed 4 bases, with 4 bases lying between them. The CDR3 consists of 12 residues. Germline V lookup: CDR1 SGHNT, CDR2 YYREEE (reference sequence). The CDR3 region has the DNA TGTGCCAGCAGCTTGAGTGCAGATACGCAGTATTTT. It translates to CASSLSADTQYF.

This clone occurred once. This chain uses TRBV6-5 with TRBJ2-2, with D unclear. Germline V gene data show CDR1 as MNHEY and CDR2 as SVGAGI. Trimming left V 3 bases short and J 2 bases short, with 7 bases between. CDR3 length: 14 amino acids. In DNA form, the CDR3 reads TGTGCCAGCAGTTATTACATAAACACCGGGGAGCTGTTTTTT. This encodes CASSYYINTGELFF.

The rearrangement uses TRBV5-1 and TRBJ2-7, with D possibly being TRBD2 (5 bases). This CDR3 region has 16 residues. Germline-derived CDR1 and CDR2 are SGHRS and YFSETQ. V lost 4 bases to trimming and J lost 0 bases, with 17 bases between them. This CDR3 reads CASSVIPGTASYEQYF. As DNA, the CDR3 is TGCGCCAGCAGCGTAATACCGGGAACCGCCTCCTACGAGCAGTACTTC.

This chain joins TRBV2 and TRBJ2-5; 8 nucleotides agree with TRBD2. Looked up from germline, CDR1 is SNHLY and CDR2 is FYNNEI. This CDR3 contains 14 residues. The ends lost 6 bases at V and 1 base at J; junction bases unmatched: 4. The CDR3 here is CASSREGSQETQYF. The CDR3 DNA reads as TGTGCCAGCAGCCGGGAGGGGTCCCAAGAGACCCAGTACTTC.

The chain employs TRBV5-1 and TRBJ1-2; tentative D call: TRBD1 (5 bases). CDR1 and CDR2 from the germline V gene are SGHRS and YFSETQ. V lost 4 bases, J lost 6 bases, and 13 bases lay in between. The CDR3 runs to 13 residues. CDR3 protein: CASSAGPMDGYTF. In nucleotides, the CDR3 is TGCGCCAGCAGCGCAGGGCCTATGGATGGCTACACCTTC.

This rearrangement joins TRBV18 to TRBJ2-7; 9 bases fit TRBD1. This CDR3 is built from 17 residues. Germline V gene lookup returns CDR1 KGHSH and CDR2 LQKENI. After removal of 1 base from V and 5 bases from J, the junction contained 12 bases not matched to a gene. The CDR3: CASSPLGFGTGSDEQYF. The CDR3, as DNA: TGTGCCAGCTCACCACTGGGTTTCGGGACAGGGTCGGACGAGCAGTACTTC.

V and J are TRBV4-2 and TRBJ1-2; D possibly corresponds to TRBD1 (5 bases). Between the trimmed V and J ends, which lost 3 bases and 7 bases, there was a span of 15 bases. The CDR3 has 14 amino acids. CDR1 is LGHNA and CDR2 is YNFKEQ in the germline V gene. CDR3 residues: CASSQLQGAGGYTF. The CDR3, as DNA: TGTGCCAGCAGCCAGCTCCAGGGTGCTGGTGGCTACACCTTC.

The genes are TRBV5-6 and TRBJ1-2; a possible D gene is TRBD1 (6 bases). CDR3 length: 15 amino acids. Germline V gene data show CDR1 as SGHDT and CDR2 as YYEEEE. V dropped 0 bases and J dropped 4 bases, with 13 bases sitting between them. The CDR3: CASSLGQARFYGYTF. CDR3 bases: TGTGCCAGCAGCTTGGGACAGGCGCGGTTCTATGGCTACACCTTC. The whole variable domain, filled in from reference TRBV5-6 and TRBJ1-2, reads DAGVTQSPTHLIKTRGQQVTLRCSPKSGHDTVSWYQQALGQGPQFIFQYYEEEERQRGNFPDRFSGHQFPNYSSELNVNALLLGDSALYLCASSLGQARFYGYTFGSGTRLTVV.

The gene calls are TRBV30 and TRBJ1-1; D gene unclear. Germline CDR1 is GTSNPN and CDR2 is SVGIG (reference sequence). The V and J ends lost 4 bases and 0 bases respectively, with 12 bases between them. This CDR3 is built from 14 residues. The DNA for the CDR3 is TGTGCCTGGAACGGACTGCCGATGAACACTGAAGCTTTCTTT. Translation: CAWNGLPMNTEAFF.

This clone has just one count. The chain carries TRBV15 and TRBJ2-7; D gene uncertain. V was cut by 0 bases and J by 0 bases, with 12 bases left in between. The CDR3 consists of 16 residues. Germline CDR1 LNHNV, CDR2 YYDKDF (reference sequence). The CDR3 here is CATSRDRSRSSYEQYF. CDR3 sequence (DNA): TGTGCCACCAGCAGAGATCGGTCTAGGAGCTCCTACGAGCAGTACTTC.